This T cell receptor beta chain comes out of a study of blood T cell repertoires in COVID-19. By sample share, this clone is medium-sized. Some clones are missing from TCRdb's copy, which holds only in-frame ones; the method was immunoSEQ multiplex PCR. The data show tens of thousands of clones, 65% to 85% seen once. Germline loops: CDR1 LGHDT, CDR2 YNNKEL (reference sequence). J lost 1 base, V lost 1 base, and 13 bases had no gene match. The CDR3 has 19 residues. The sequenced material came from peripheral blood. The sequence was obtained from a man between 65 and 80 years old with COVID-19, enrolled during active disease. The chain couples TRBV3-1 (or the pseudogene TRBV3-2) to TRBJ1-5; 7 nucleotides match TRBD1. CDR3 in amino acids: CASSQGTGGGVVSNQPQHF. DNA for the CDR3: TGTGCCAGCAGCCAAGGGACAGGCGGCGGTGTAGTCAGCAATCAGCCCCAGCATTTT.